A selection of T cell receptor beta chains follows, all from one sample in a study of early stage breast cancer tumors. Clones were sequenced by immunoSEQ multiplex PCR, and TCRdb holds only the in-frame ones, with some missing. Counted here are about 72,000 clones, roughly 80% occurring once; the ten biggest clones make up under 4%. The specimen sequenced was blood. Source of these receptors: a person in their sixties with breast cancer. CDR3s include the opening cysteine and the closing phenylalanine or tryptophan. Fields, in order: V gene, D gene, J gene, clone size, CDR3 DNA, CDR3 protein. A D gene is named only where the DNA matches it firmly. Clone size is shown for a subset of rows, as once, few, many or a class of expanded clone.

TRBV7-9,.,TRBJ2-2,.,TGTGCCAGCAGCTTAGTTTACGGCGGGGAGCTGTTTTTT,CASSLVYGGELFF
TRBV4-1,TRBD2,TRBJ2-7,.,TGCGCCAGCAGCCCGTGGGGGGGGTCCAGCAGCCGCTCCTACGAGCAGTACTTC,CASSPWGGSSSRSYEQYF
TRBV11-2,.,TRBJ2-1,few,TGTGCCAGCAGCTTATATGGTCTGCAGTTCTTC,CASSLYGLQFF
TRBV2,.,TRBJ2-2,.,TGTGCCAGCAAGGGGGGCGTCGGGGAGCTGTTTTTT,CASKGGVGELFF
TRBV28,.,TRBJ1-1,.,TGTGCCAGCAGGCGACCCGGGGGCGCGGACACTGAAGCTTTCTTT,CASRRPGGADTEAFF
TRBV2,.,TRBJ2-3,once,TGTGCCAGCAGTGAGATGGCTAGCACAGATACGCAGTATTTT,CASSEMASTDTQYF
TRBV6-6,TRBD1,TRBJ1-6,.,TGTGCCAGCAGTTGGCCGGGACAGGGGAATTCACCCCTCCACTTT,CASSWPGQGNSPLHF
TRBV2,TRBD1,TRBJ1-3,.,TGTGCCAGCACCGGGGACAGGGCGGCTGGAAACACCATATATTTT,CASTGDRAAGNTIYF
TRBV30,.,TRBJ2-7,.,TGTGCCTGGAGTCGAGCGGGCGAGCAGTACTTC,CAWSRAGEQYF
TRBV11-2,.,TRBJ2-1,.,TGTGCCAGCAGCTCCTGGGGAGCAGATGAGCAGTTCTTC,CASSSWGADEQFF
TRBV19,TRBD1,TRBJ2-1,.,TGTGCCAGTAGTATAGTAGGACAGGGGGGAAGAGGGAATGAGCAGTTCTTC,CASSIVGQGGRGNEQFF
TRBV2,TRBD2,TRBJ2-3,few,TGTGCCAGCAGTGAACCTAGCGGGGTGACAGATACGCAGTATTTT,CASSEPSGVTDTQYF
TRBV6-1,.,TRBJ1-1,.,TGTGCCAGCCGTGAGAGACTGCTGCTGGGGACTGAAGCTTTCTTT,CASRERLLLGTEAFF
TRBV19,.,TRBJ2-2,.,TGTGCCAGTAGTATGGCTGGGAACACCGGGGAGCTGTTTTTT,CASSMAGNTGELFF